This T cell receptor (beta chain) was sequenced for a study of identical twins. CDR3 size: 16 residues. As to this clonotype: Its specificity is not known.

Study-wide results and limits: Twins' excess sharing was less marked for out-of-frame beta sequences.

MiXCR, applied by TCRdb to the 5' RACE reads, yields one record per CDR3 protein. Altogether around 1.7 million distinct CDR3 sequences are present, around 29% being singletons, with the ten largest covering under 0.35%. This TCR derives from a newborn girl in good health. The specimen was cord blood. J is TRBJ2-3 and V is TRBV21-1; the table's D call TRBD1 went unverified against the DNA. TRBV21-1 is described as a pseudogene. The CDR3, as DNA: TGTGCCAGCAGCAAACCCCACAGGCCTGGCACAGATACGCAGTATTTT. Translation gives CASSKPHRPGTDTQYF.